The 27 T cell receptor beta chains reported below all come from one sample, sequenced in a study of vaccination effects on CD4 cells after COVID-19. Antigen-specific CD4+ T cell clonotypes were called by their expansion after viral peptide-pool culture in ViraFEST. Once cultured for around 11 days, the cells underwent separation to obtain CD4+ T cells. Each participant was given two doses of one vaccine (BNT162b2 or mRNA-1273). These receptors' targets are unknown. Repertoires were generated with immunoSEQ multiplex PCR, while TCRdb's copy carries only in-frame clones and drops some. The sample records about 46,000 clones, about four fifths being singletons. The sample in question was CD4+ T cells from PBMCs cultured with HCoV-OC43 spike peptides, obtained after COVID-19 vaccination. Regarding subset: HCoV-OC43 spike overlapping peptide pool stimulation. These TCRs come from a human donor who received a COVID-19 vaccine.

The chain recombines TRBV27 with TRBJ2-5; TRBD2 matches 7 bases. From germline, CDR1 is MNHEY and CDR2 SMNVEV (reference sequence). Trimming cost V 5 bases and J 4 bases; bases outside gene matches: 4. The CDR3 contains 13 residues. CDR3 DNA sequence: TGTGCCAGCAGTGGGGGGGTTGTAGAGACCCAGTACTTC. This translates into CASSGGVVETQYF.

This chain links TRBV6-5 with TRBJ1-5, with 8 bases fitting TRBD1. J was trimmed by 6 bases and V by 5 bases; bases with no gene match: 9. This CDR3 spans 15 amino acids. Germline V gene lookup returns CDR1 MNHEY and CDR2 SVGAGI. This chain's CDR3 is CASSTTGGGGQPQHF. CDR3 in DNA: TGTGCCAGCAGTACCACAGGGGGAGGAGGTCAGCCCCAGCATTTT.

The rearrangement links TRBV4-1 to TRBJ1-2; the D gene is possibly TRBD1 (5 bases). The germline V and J ends were trimmed by 3 bases and 4 bases, with 21 bases remaining between them. Per the germline V gene, CDR1 is MGHRA and CDR2 is YSYEKL. The CDR3 spans 17 residues. The CDR3 DNA reads TGCGCCAGCAGCCAGCCCACGAGGGGACTGCGGAGCTATGGCTACACCTTC. Protein product: CASSQPTRGLRSYGYTF.

This chain connects TRBV5-4 to TRBJ1-1; D may be TRBD1 (5 bases). The germline V gene has CDR1 SGHNT and CDR2 YYREEE (reference sequence). V was shortened by 1 base and J by 1 base, with 11 bases between the two germline ends. The CDR3 spans 15 residues. CDR3 loop: CASSLRGGANTEAFF. DNA for the CDR3: TGTGCCAGCAGCTTGCGTGGGGGTGCGAACACTGAAGCTTTCTTT.

In this sample, this clone turned up a few times. The chain uses TRBV4-1 and TRBJ2-7, with 7 bases that match TRBD2. This CDR3 is built from 19 residues. The germline V gene has CDR1 MGHRA and CDR2 YSYEKL. V was clipped by 2 bases and J by 0 bases; unmatched bases: 16. CDR3 in amino acids: CASSQIQTSSGTSSYEQYF. As DNA, the CDR3 is TGCGCCAGCAGCCAAATCCAAACTTCTAGCGGTACTAGCTCCTACGAGCAGTACTTC.

The chain is built from TRBV7-2 and TRBJ2-7, with D hard to call. The germline V gene has CDR1 SGHTA and CDR2 FQGNSA. V was cut by 0 bases and J by 0 bases, with 18 bases left in between. The CDR3 totals 18 residues. The chain's CDR3 is CASSLASPFADGSYEQYF. The CDR3 bases are TGTGCCAGCAGCTTAGCTTCGCCTTTCGCGGACGGCTCCTACGAGCAGTACTTC.

This chain joins TRBV7-2 and TRBJ2-1, with 9 bases matching TRBD2. There are 15 residues in the CDR3. Germline V CDR1 and CDR2: SGHTA, FQGNSA. Trimming took 2 bases from V and 8 from J; bases not matched to a gene: 7. This chain's CDR3 is CASSLTSGQLHEQFF. CDR3 nucleotide sequence: TGTGCCAGCAGCTTAACTAGCGGGCAACTTCATGAGCAGTTCTTC.

The rearrangement joins TRBV13 to TRBJ2-3, with 10 bases matching TRBD2. The CDR3 consists of 16 residues. V shed 0 bases, J shed 6 bases, and the junction held 6 bases outside the gene matches. Germline CDR1 PRHDT, CDR2 FYEKMQ (reference sequence). The CDR3, as DNA: TGTGCCAGCAGCTTAGGCCCAGCGGGGGGGGACGATACGCAGTATTTT. It codes for CASSLGPAGGDDTQYF.

The V call is TRBV28, the J call TRBJ2-5; D unresolved. The CDR3 extends over 14 amino acids. Germline assignment: CDR1 MDHEN and CDR2 SYDVKM. The V gene lost 8 bases and the J gene lost 3 bases, with 16 bases spanning the gap. This CDR3 reads CASHVPAQKETQYF. The CDR3 DNA follows: TGTGCCAGCCATGTCCCAGCACAGAAAGAGACCCAGTACTTC. The variable domain in full, completed from reference TRBV28 and TRBJ2-5, reads DVKVTQSSRYLVKRTGEKVFLECVQDMDHENMFWYRQDPGLGLRLIYFSYDVKMKEKGDIPEGYSVSREKKERFSLILESASTNQTSMYLCASHVPAQKETQYFGPGTRLLVL.

This chain links TRBV18 with TRBJ1-1; possibly TRBD1 for D (5 bases). Germline CDR1 is KGHSH and CDR2 is LQKENI. With 6 bases removed from V and 0 bases from J, the gap between germline ends came to 8 bases. The CDR3 totals 13 residues. The chain's CDR3 is CASSPGMNTEAFF. The CDR3 coding sequence is TGTGCCAGCTCTCCAGGGATGAACACTGAAGCTTTCTTT. The whole variable domain, remainder taken from reference TRBV18 and TRBJ1-1, is NAGVMQNPRHLVRRRGQEARLRCSPMKGHSHVYWYRQLPEEGLKFMVYLQKENIIDESGMPKERFSAEFPKEGPSILRIQQVVRGDSAAYFCASSPGMNTEAFFGQGTRLTVV.

A single count supports this clone. This chain uses TRBV14 with TRBJ2-1; 8 bases are a match to TRBD2. This CDR3 is built from 15 residues. Losses at the gene ends were 1 base for V and 1 base for J; bases not matched to a gene: 0. In germline, CDR1 is SGHDN, CDR2 FVKESK. CDR3 in DNA: TGTGCCAGCAGCCAAGTAGCGGGATCCTACAATGAGCAGTTCTTC. Protein product: CASSQVAGSYNEQFF.

The chain carries TRBV11-2 and TRBJ1-3, with a tentative D call TRBD1 (6 bases). The CDR3 is 16 residues long. The V gene's germline CDR1 is SGHAT and CDR2 FQNNGV. With 5 bases removed from V and 0 bases from J, the gap between germline ends came to 14 bases. The CDR3 DNA reads as TGTGCCAGCAGCCCACGGACAGTTAGCTCTGGAAACACCATATATTTT. Translating gives CASSPRTVSSGNTIYF.

This rearrangement joins TRBV7-9 to TRBJ2-2, with D tentatively TRBD2 (7 bases). Germline V gene sequence: CDR1 SEHNR, CDR2 FQNEAQ (reference sequence). The V end was cut by 3 bases, the J end by 5 bases, with 16 bases between. The CDR3 length is 16 residues. CDR3 sequence: CASSLKAGQTTGELFF. Written as DNA, the CDR3 is TGTGCCAGCAGCTTGAAAGCGGGACAAACTACCGGGGAGCTGTTTTTT.

CDR3 bases: TGTGCCAGCAGTGAAGTAGGGATGAGGACTGAAGCTTTCTTT. Amino acids: CASSEVGMRTEAFF. V is TRBV6-1 and J is TRBJ1-1; D is ambiguous. Germline CDR1 MNHNS, CDR2 SASEGT. The ends were cut back, 1 base at V and 5 bases at J, with 11 bases in the middle. The CDR3 runs to 14 residues.

The rearrangement links TRBV12-3 or TRBV12-4 to TRBJ1-5; D gene unclear. CDR3 length equals 13 residues. V was cut by 6 bases and J by 1 base, with 7 bases left in between. In DNA form, the CDR3 reads TGTGCCAGCAGCCTTAAAAGCAATCAGCCCCAGCATTTT. As protein: CASSLKSNQPQHF.

The chain is built from TRBV6-6 and TRBJ1-2, with 7 bases lining up with TRBD1. V lost 7 bases, J lost 4 bases, and 9 bases stayed unmatched. The CDR3 covers 14 residues. CDR1 and CDR2 from the germline V gene are MNHNY and SVGAGI (reference sequence). CDR3 coding DNA: TGTGCCAGCAAAAACTCACAGGGGCTCTATGGCTACACCTTC. It specifies CASKNSQGLYGYTF.

In its sample, this clone was seen once. The chain links TRBV18 to TRBJ1-1; 7 bases fit TRBD1. The CDR3 sequence is 14 residues long. J gave up 3 bases and V 1 base, and 2 bases lay outside the gene matches. Germline CDR1 reads KGHSH; CDR2 reads LQKENI. The CDR3 DNA follows: TGTGCCAGCTCACCACAGGGGGCTTACACTGAAGCTTTCTTT. This codes for CASSPQGAYTEAFF. The full variable domain, its missing parts supplied by reference TRBV18 and TRBJ1-1, is NAGVMQNPRHLVRRRGQEARLRCSPMKGHSHVYWYRQLPEEGLKFMVYLQKENIIDESGMPKERFSAEFPKEGPSILRIQQVVRGDSAAYFCASSPQGAYTEAFFGQGTRLTVV.

This sequence joins TRBV29-1 and TRBJ2-2, with D perhaps TRBD2 (5 bases). In germline, CDR1 is SQVTM, CDR2 ANQGSEA. Trimming removed 4 bases at V and 1 base at J, with 19 bases between. The CDR3 length is 17 residues. DNA of the CDR3: TGCAGCGTTGCACTACCAATTATCAGCGGGAACACCGGGGAGCTGTTTTTT. Amino acid sequence: CSVALPIISGNTGELFF.

V usage is TRBV6-6 and J usage is TRBJ1-5; TRBD1 is a possible D gene (6 bases). V shed 0 bases and J shed 4 bases, with 7 bases lying between them. CDR1 is MNHNY and CDR2 is SVGAGI in the germline V gene (reference sequence). CDR3 size: 14 residues. CDR3 amino acids: CASSYSGGNQPQHF. CDR3 bases: TGTGCCAGCAGTTACTCAGGGGGTAATCAGCCCCAGCATTTT.

Concerning this clone itself: Relative to the germline gene, one junction end is altered; a read error may explain this. The chain joins TRBV10-3 to TRBJ1-2; 11 nucleotides agree with TRBD1. Germline lookup yields CDR1 ENHRY and CDR2 SYGVKD. This CDR3 spans 14 amino acids. CDR3 DNA sequence: TGTGCCATAAGTGGGACAGGGGGAAGCTATGGCTACACCTTC. This codes for CAISGTGGSYGYTF.

This clone was detected only once. V usage is TRBV12-3 or TRBV12-4 and J usage is TRBJ2-5; possible D gene TRBD2, 5 bases. Deletions cut 6 bases from V and 4 bases from J, with 12 bases between. The CDR3 is made up of 13 amino acids. The CDR3 here is CASSRGQAETQYF. The CDR3, as DNA: TGTGCCAGCAGCAGAGGGCAGGCAGAGACCCAGTACTTC.

The chain is built from TRBV6-1 and TRBJ1-2; D remains ambiguous. The V gene lost 1 base and the J gene lost 4 bases, with 16 bases spanning the gap. There are 16 residues in the CDR3. Germline V gene sequence: CDR1 MNHNS, CDR2 SASEGT. The CDR3 coding sequence is TGTGCCAGCAGTGAAGATTCAGCAGGCAACTCCTATGGCTACACCTTC. Translated, it gives CASSEDSAGNSYGYTF.

J is TRBJ1-6 and V is TRBV6-2 or TRBV6-3; no clear D gene. The CDR3 extends over 16 amino acids. In germline, CDR1 is MNHEY, CDR2 SVGEGT. V was trimmed by 3 bases and J by 7 bases, leaving 16 bases between them. Here the CDR3 reads CASSYTTGRGNSPLHF. The CDR3, as DNA: TGTGCCAGCAGTTATACGACGGGAAGAGGGAATTCACCCCTCCACTTT.

The chain recombines TRBV18 with TRBJ2-1, with 8 bases aligning to TRBD2. The CDR3 extends over 15 amino acids. V dropped 3 bases and J dropped 9; count of bases not matched to a gene: 10. Germline CDR1 reads KGHSH; CDR2 reads LQKENI. CDR3 sequence reads: CASSPVSGSRVEQFF. The CDR3 DNA is TGTGCCAGCTCACCGGTGAGCGGGAGCCGCGTTGAGCAGTTCTTC.

The chain couples TRBV10-1 to TRBJ2-3; 7 bases line up with TRBD1. Germline lookup yields CDR1 WNHNN and CDR2 SYGVQD (reference sequence). J lost 0 bases, V lost 6 bases, and 3 bases had no gene match. This CDR3 has 14 residues. The CDR3 bases are TGCGCCAGCAGAAAGACAGGGAGCACAGATACGCAGTATTTT. Its translation: CASRKTGSTDTQYF.

The J gene is TRBJ2-5, the V gene TRBV11-3; tentatively, D is TRBD1 (5 bases). V was clipped by 5 bases and J by 5 bases, with 15 bases between them. Germline CDR1 reads SGHNT; CDR2 reads YENEEA. The length of the CDR3 is 14 residues. The chain's CDR3 is CASSPHRSGETQYF. In DNA, the CDR3 is TGTGCCAGCAGCCCCCACAGGTCTGGGGAGACCCAGTACTTC. Full variable domain (missing parts from reference TRBV11-3 and TRBJ2-5): EAGVVQSPRYKIIEKKQPVAFWCNPISGHNTLYWYLQNLGQGPELLIRYENEEAVDDSQLPKDRFSAERLKGVDSTLKIQPAELGDSAVYLCASSPHRSGETQYFGPGTRLLVL.

The chain joins TRBV19 to TRBJ1-2, with D perhaps TRBD1 (5 bases). The germline gives CDR1 LNHDA, CDR2 SQIVND (reference sequence). V was clipped by 8 bases and J by 7 bases, with 11 bases between them. This CDR3 has 11 amino acids. Here the CDR3 reads CASGGSLGYTF. CDR3 DNA: TGTGCCAGTGGGGGTAGTCTTGGCTACACCTTC. Using reference TRBV19 and TRBJ1-2 for the parts outside the CDR3, the full variable domain is DGGITQSPKYLFRKEGQNVTLSCEQNLNHDAMYWYRQDPGQGLRLIYYSQIVNDFQKGDIAEGYSVSREKKESFPLTVTSAQKNPTAFYLCASGGSLGYTFGSGTRLTVV.